Each of the 18 T cell receptor beta chains below was sequenced from the same sample in a study of OX40 agonist ivuxolimab in advanced cancers. Clones were read by immunoSEQ multiplex PCR, and TCRdb kept only the in-frame ones, dropping some. The table lists over 20,000 clones, 75% to 90% of them singletons, with about a third in the top ten. This material consisted of CD4+ or CD8+ T cells sorted from blood, taken in a trial of the OX40 agonist ivuxolimab. These receptors all come from an adult with an advanced solid tumor such as melanoma, head and neck, liver or kidney cancer.

The chain uses TRBV7-6 and TRBJ2-1; 9 bases are a match to TRBD2. V dropped 5 bases and J dropped 9; count of bases not matched to a gene: 5. The CDR3 sequence is 13 residues long. Germline-derived CDR1 and CDR2 are SGHVS and FNYEAQ. The DNA for the CDR3 is TGTGCCAGCAGCACCGGGACTAGCTCTGAGCAGTTCTTC. This translates into CASSTGTSSEQFF.

The rearrangement joins TRBV11-3 to TRBJ2-7; D uncertain. The CDR3 consists of 11 residues. CDR1 is SGHNT and CDR2 is YENEEA in the germline V gene. V lost 5 bases to trimming and J lost 4 bases, with 6 bases between them. Here the CDR3 reads CASSLLYEQYF. The CDR3 DNA follows: TGTGCCAGCAGCCTTTTATACGAGCAGTACTTC.

This chain uses TRBV4-1 with TRBJ1-3; 12 positions agree with TRBD1. CDR3 size: 17 residues. Looked up from germline, CDR1 is MGHRA and CDR2 is YSYEKL. V lost 4 bases, J lost 3 bases, and 7 bases stayed unmatched. Written as DNA, the CDR3 is TGCGCCAGCAGCCCAGTCGGGACAGGGGGCTTTGGAAACACCATATATTTT. It encodes CASSPVGTGGFGNTIYF.

The chain carries TRBV5-1 and TRBJ1-1; TRBD1 aligns across 12 bases. Per the germline V gene, CDR1 is SGHRS and CDR2 is YFSETQ. CDR3 length: 18 amino acids. The ends lost 0 bases at V and 3 bases at J; junction bases unmatched: 9. DNA for the CDR3: TGCGCCAGCAGCTTGGCCGGGACAGGGGGCGCCTATTACACTGAAGCTTTCTTT. It encodes CASSLAGTGGAYYTEAFF.

In this sample, this clone turned up once. This rearrangement joins TRBV28 to TRBJ2-7, with 7 positions matching TRBD1. The CDR3 has 13 amino acids. Germline V gene data show CDR1 as MDHEN and CDR2 as SYDVKM. V dropped 5 bases and J dropped 7; count of bases not matched to a gene: 8. DNA for the CDR3: TGTGCCAGCAGTCACTTAACAGGGGTTGAGCAGTACTTC. Translation gives CASSHLTGVEQYF.

In DNA, the CDR3 is TGTGCCAGCAGTTTACCCCCCAGGGCTGGGTTAAGTCAGCCCCAGCATTTT. Its translation is CASSLPPRAGLSQPQHF. The chain links TRBV28 to TRBJ1-5; maybe TRBD1 (5 bases). Germline assignment: CDR1 MDHEN and CDR2 SYDVKM. Trimming removed 2 bases from V and 6 bases from J, with 20 bases in between. This CDR3 spans 17 amino acids. The whole variable domain, remainder taken from reference TRBV28 and TRBJ1-5, is DVKVTQSSRYLVKRTGEKVFLECVQDMDHENMFWYRQDPGLGLRLIYFSYDVKMKEKGDIPEGYSVSREKKERFSLILESASTNQTSMYLCASSLPPRAGLSQPQHFGDGTRLSIL.

The chain links TRBV19 to TRBJ2-3; 12 nucleotides match TRBD2. Germline CDR1 is LNHDA and CDR2 is SQIVND (reference sequence). Unmatched junction bases numbered 1, after V lost 3 bases and J lost 3 bases. The CDR3 contains 15 residues. The CDR3 sequence is CASSMTSGGTDTQYF. The CDR3 coding sequence is TGTGCCAGTAGTATGACTAGCGGGGGAACAGATACGCAGTATTTT.

This chain joins TRBV27 and TRBJ2-2; TRBD2 aligns across 7 bases. This CDR3 has 15 residues. Germline V gene sequence: CDR1 MNHEY, CDR2 SMNVEV (reference sequence). The V and J ends lost 5 bases and 6 bases, in that order; junction bases with no gene match: 9. The CDR3 DNA follows: TGTGCCAGCAGTCTGGGGGGGGTTAGGTCCGGGGAGCTGTTTTTT. As protein: CASSLGGVRSGELFF.

The chain has TRBV19 and TRBJ1-1, with a weak D call TRBD1 (5 bases). CDR3 length: 14 amino acids. V shed 0 bases and J shed 5 bases, with 10 bases lying between them. The germline V gene encodes CDR1 LNHDA and CDR2 SQIVND (reference sequence). CDR3 amino acids: CASSIEWGRTEAFF. The CDR3 nucleotides read TGTGCCAGTAGTATAGAATGGGGCCGTACTGAAGCTTTCTTT.

The V gene is TRBV7-9, the J gene TRBJ2-4; 13 bases match TRBD2. The germline V gene encodes CDR1 SEHNR and CDR2 FQNEAQ (reference sequence). Trimming took 4 bases from V and 9 from J; bases not matched to a gene: 6. CDR3 size: 15 residues. CDR3 sequence: CASSSSRTSGSIQYF. The CDR3 DNA sequence: TGTGCCAGCAGCTCCTCACGGACTAGCGGGAGCATTCAGTACTTC.

The rearrangement joins TRBV19 to TRBJ2-3; D may be TRBD1 or TRBD2 (5 bases each). Germline CDR1 and CDR2: LNHDA and SQIVND (reference sequence). Trimming removed 3 bases at V and 5 bases at J, with 12 bases between. CDR3 size: 14 residues. The CDR3 protein is CASSMGQGVDTQYF. The CDR3 DNA sequence: TGTGCCAGTAGTATGGGGCAGGGAGTAGATACGCAGTATTTT.

The rearrangement links TRBV27 to TRBJ1-6, with D possibly TRBD1 on 6 matching bases. The CDR3 spans 16 residues. Trimming took off 3 bases at V and 1 base at J, with 10 bases between the two ends. From germline, CDR1 is MNHEY and CDR2 SMNVEV (reference sequence). This CDR3 is CASSFSRGSYNSPLHF. The CDR3 DNA is TGTGCCAGCAGTTTCTCGAGGGGGTCCTATAATTCACCCCTCCACTTT.

J is TRBJ2-5 and V is TRBV27, with 7 bases fitting TRBD2. Looked up from germline, CDR1 is MNHEY and CDR2 is SMNVEV (reference sequence). Losses at the gene ends were 8 bases for V and 5 bases for J; bases not matched to a gene: 5. CDR3 length equals 12 residues. CDR3 nucleotide sequence: TGTGCCAGCGGAACCGGGGGGGAGACCCAGTACTTC. Its protein product is CASGTGGETQYF.

To note about this clone: An end of the junction differs from the germline gene, which may be a read error. The chain carries TRBV4-3 and TRBJ1-6; no clear D gene. Per germline, CDR1 LGHNA and CDR2 YSLEER. The CDR3 has 15 amino acids. CDR3 residues: CASSQEERYNSPPHF. In nucleotides, the CDR3 is TGCGCCAGCAGCCAAGAGGAACGCTATAATTCACCCCCCCACTTT.

The J gene is TRBJ2-2, the V gene TRBV28, with D perhaps matching TRBD2 (6 bases). Deletions cut 3 bases from V and 3 bases from J, with 20 bases between. The germline V gene encodes CDR1 MDHEN and CDR2 SYDVKM. The CDR3 is 18 amino acids. CDR3 nucleotides: TGTGCCAGCAGTTTTGTAGTCTTGGGGGAGGTGGACACCGGGGAGCTGTTTTTT. This translates into CASSFVVLGEVDTGELFF.

CDR3 DNA sequence: TGTGCCATCAGAACTACCGGGACAGGCCTCTATGGCTACACCTTC. Its translation is CAIRTTGTGLYGYTF. The rearrangement joins TRBV10-3 to TRBJ1-2; 8 bases agree with TRBD1. Germline V CDR1 and CDR2: ENHRY, SYGVKD. Trimming cost V 6 bases and J 4 bases; bases outside gene matches: 10. This CDR3 is 15 amino acids long.

The genes are TRBV5-4 and TRBJ1-4; D perhaps matches TRBD1 (5 bases). This CDR3 has 14 residues. Looked up from germline, CDR1 is SGHNT and CDR2 is YYREEE (reference sequence). The V and J ends lost 2 bases and 6 bases respectively, with 11 bases between them. CDR3 bases: TGTGCCAGCAGCTTTGGGACTGGGTATGAAAAACTGTTTTTT. Translation gives CASSFGTGYEKLFF.

This sequence joins TRBV25-1 and TRBJ1-5, with D possibly being TRBD1 (6 bases). CDR1 and CDR2 from the germline V gene are MGHDK and SYGVNS. The CDR3 runs 13 residues. The V gene lost 6 bases and the J gene lost 6 bases, with 12 bases spanning the gap. CDR3 protein: CASSLGGVQPQHF. For the CDR3, the DNA is TGTGCCAGCAGCTTAGGGGGGGTTCAGCCCCAGCATTTT.